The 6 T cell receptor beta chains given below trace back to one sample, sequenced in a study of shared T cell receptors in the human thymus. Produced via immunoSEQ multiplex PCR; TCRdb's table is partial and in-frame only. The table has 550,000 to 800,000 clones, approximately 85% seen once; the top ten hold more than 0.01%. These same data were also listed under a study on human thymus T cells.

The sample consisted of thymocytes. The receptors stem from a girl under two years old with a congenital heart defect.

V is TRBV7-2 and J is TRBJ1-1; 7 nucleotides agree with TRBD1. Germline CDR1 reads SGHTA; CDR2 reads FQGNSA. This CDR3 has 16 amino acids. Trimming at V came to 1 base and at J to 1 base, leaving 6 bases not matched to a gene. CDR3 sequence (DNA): TGTGCCAGCAGCTTAGTTGGGACAGTTGAGAACACTGAAGCTTTCTTT. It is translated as CASSLVGTVENTEAFF.

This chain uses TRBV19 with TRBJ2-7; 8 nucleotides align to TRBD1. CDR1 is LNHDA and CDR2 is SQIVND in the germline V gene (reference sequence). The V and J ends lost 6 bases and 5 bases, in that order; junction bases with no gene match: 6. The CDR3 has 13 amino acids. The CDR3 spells CASRGQGSDEQYF. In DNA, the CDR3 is TGTGCCAGTAGAGGACAGGGTAGCGACGAGCAGTACTTC.

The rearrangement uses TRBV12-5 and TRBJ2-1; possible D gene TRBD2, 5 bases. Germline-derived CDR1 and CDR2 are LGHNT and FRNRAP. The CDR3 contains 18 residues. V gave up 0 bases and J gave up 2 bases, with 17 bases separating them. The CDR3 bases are TGTGCTAGTGGTTTGGTCGACCCCCCCGACTATACCTACAATGAGCAGTTCTTC. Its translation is CASGLVDPPDYTYNEQFF.

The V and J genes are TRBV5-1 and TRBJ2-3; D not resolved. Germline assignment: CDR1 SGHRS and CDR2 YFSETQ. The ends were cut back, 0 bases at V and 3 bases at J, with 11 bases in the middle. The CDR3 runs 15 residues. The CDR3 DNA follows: TGCGCCAGCAGCTTGGGTCTATACCCTACAGATACGCAGTATTTT. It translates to CASSLGLYPTDTQYF.

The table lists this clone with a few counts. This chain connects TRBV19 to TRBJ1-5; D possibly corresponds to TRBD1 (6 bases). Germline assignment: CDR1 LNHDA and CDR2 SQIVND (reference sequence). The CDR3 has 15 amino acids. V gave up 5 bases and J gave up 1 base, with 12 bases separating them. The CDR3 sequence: CASSLRQGSNQPQHF. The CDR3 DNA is TGTGCCAGTAGTCTTCGCCAGGGGAGCAATCAGCCCCAGCATTTT.

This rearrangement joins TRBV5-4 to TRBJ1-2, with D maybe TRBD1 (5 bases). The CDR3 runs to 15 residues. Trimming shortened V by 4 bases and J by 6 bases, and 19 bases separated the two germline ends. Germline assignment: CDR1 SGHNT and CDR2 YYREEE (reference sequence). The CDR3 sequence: CASSLSRDWADGYTF. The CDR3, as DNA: TGTGCCAGCAGCCTGTCCAGGGATTGGGCAGATGGCTACACCTTC.